The following is a T cell receptor beta chain sequence with its context. At one end the junction does not follow the germline gene, possibly because of a read error. Time point reported: newly diagnosed GD, antithyroid drugs for less than 3 months. Scientists built the TCR library using RNA that was extracted from PBMCs. The source of the sample is a study of regulatory T cells in long-lasting Graves disease. Assembly of TCR beta libraries relied on iRepertoire HTBI primers together with Arm-PCR of CDR3 regions. TCRdb re-analysed the multiplex PCR reads in MiXCR, keeping a single row per CDR3 protein. Of about 440,000 distinct CDR3 sequences in the sample, more than 12% were seen once. Germline-derived CDR1 and CDR2 are SGHDT and YYEEEE. The CDR3 loop spans 15 amino acids. The same specimen was also included in a second study, on T cells in Graves' hyperthyroidism and ophthalmopathy.

The material sequenced was peripheral blood mononuclear cells (PBMCs), taken at new diagnosis, from a patient treated with antithyroid drugs. This receptor was identified in a woman aged 25 to 45 with Graves disease. This sequence joins TRBV5-6 and TRBJ2-3; 9 nucleotides align to TRBD1. This chain's CDR3 is CAGSFGTGNTDTQYF. Written as DNA, the CDR3 is TGTGCCGGCAGCTTCGGGACAGGGAACACAGATACGCAGTATTTT.